Listed here are 8 T cell receptor beta chains from one sample, sequenced in a study of blood T cell repertoires in COVID-19 (dated by TCRdb to 2018 to 2020). Receptors were amplified or captured by the immunoSEQ multiplex PCR assay. In TCRdb, the immuneACCESS table is reduced to in-frame sequences with V and J assigned. These tables do not hold every clone; where another copy was compared, an unresolved V gene accounts for under half, and the others remain unexplained. The sample includes roughly 390,000 clones, with 85% observed a single time. More than 3% of the sample is in the top ten clones. Sequences were obtained from peripheral blood. Receptor source: a woman under 30 with acute or convalescent COVID-19.

This clone was found once. J is TRBJ2-3 and V is TRBV16, with 11 nucleotides matching TRBD1. The germline V gene encodes CDR1 KGHSY and CDR2 FQNENV. The CDR3 totals 14 residues. V trimming: 4 bases; J trimming: 4 bases; junction bases outside the gene matches: 1. In DNA, the CDR3 is TGTGCCAGCAGCCGGGACAGGGGGGCAGATACGCAGTATTTT. Translating gives CASSRDRGADTQYF.

The rearrangement links TRBV30 to TRBJ2-3; 8 bases match TRBD2. The CDR3 has 12 amino acids. Per germline, CDR1 GTSNPN and CDR2 SVGIG (reference sequence). Trimming removed 7 bases from V and 4 bases from J; junction bases left unmatched: 4. CDR3 sequence reads: CALRGASDTQYF. The DNA for the CDR3 is TGTGCCTTGCGGGGGGCATCAGATACGCAGTATTTT.

This chain links TRBV6-5 with TRBJ1-1, with a weak D call TRBD1 (5 bases). The CDR3 contains 11 residues. Germline V gives CDR1 MNHEY, CDR2 SVGAGI. V lost 4 bases, J lost 6 bases, and 6 bases lay in between. CDR3 in amino acids: CASSSGPEAFF. CDR3 in DNA: TGTGCCAGCAGTTCAGGGCCTGAAGCTTTCTTT.

The rearrangement uses TRBV4-2 and TRBJ1-1; TRBD1 agrees at 8 bases. Germline values: CDR1 LGHNA, CDR2 YNFKEQ. The CDR3 covers 16 residues. The ends lost 2 bases at V and 6 bases at J; junction bases unmatched: 11. The CDR3 nucleotides are TGTGCCAGCAGCCAAACCACAAGACAGGGGTACTCTGAAGCTTTCTTT. Translating it yields CASSQTTRQGYSEAFF.

This chain uses TRBV9 with TRBJ2-1; no definite D call. V lost 0 bases and J 3 bases, leaving 10 bases between the germline ends. The CDR3 consists of 15 residues. Germline values: CDR1 SGDLS, CDR2 YYNGEE. CDR3 nucleotide sequence: TGTGCCAGCAGCGTAGGAGGCATAAGCTACAATGAGCAGTTCTTC. Translating it yields CASSVGGISYNEQFF.

This clone appeared a few times. The CDR3 DNA reads TGTGCCACCAGCACAAAGGGACAGTTATCTGAAAAACTGTTTTTT. Protein: CATSTKGQLSEKLFF. This rearrangement joins TRBV15 to TRBJ1-4, with 7 bases aligning to TRBD1. Germline V gene data show CDR1 as LNHNV and CDR2 as YYDKDF (reference sequence). Unmatched junction bases numbered 9, after V lost 4 bases and J lost 7 bases. CDR3 length: 15 residues.

This sequence joins TRBV9 and TRBJ1-4; D unclear. This CDR3 is built from 14 residues. CDR1 SGDLS and CDR2 YYNGEE come from the germline V gene. V lost 3 bases and J 0 bases, leaving 6 bases between the germline ends. The CDR3 nucleotides read TGTGCCAGCAGCGGGCAAGCAACTAATGAAAAACTGTTTTTT. It translates to CASSGQATNEKLFF.

The V and J genes are TRBV30 and TRBJ1-2; TRBD1 might be the D (5 bases). V was cut by 3 bases and J by 7 bases, with 24 bases left in between. From germline, CDR1 is GTSNPN and CDR2 SVGIG (reference sequence). The CDR3 totals 16 residues. CDR3 region: CAWSPASGAGGFGYTF. CDR3 bases: TGTGCCTGGAGCCCCGCATCCGGGGCTGGAGGGTTTGGCTACACCTTC.